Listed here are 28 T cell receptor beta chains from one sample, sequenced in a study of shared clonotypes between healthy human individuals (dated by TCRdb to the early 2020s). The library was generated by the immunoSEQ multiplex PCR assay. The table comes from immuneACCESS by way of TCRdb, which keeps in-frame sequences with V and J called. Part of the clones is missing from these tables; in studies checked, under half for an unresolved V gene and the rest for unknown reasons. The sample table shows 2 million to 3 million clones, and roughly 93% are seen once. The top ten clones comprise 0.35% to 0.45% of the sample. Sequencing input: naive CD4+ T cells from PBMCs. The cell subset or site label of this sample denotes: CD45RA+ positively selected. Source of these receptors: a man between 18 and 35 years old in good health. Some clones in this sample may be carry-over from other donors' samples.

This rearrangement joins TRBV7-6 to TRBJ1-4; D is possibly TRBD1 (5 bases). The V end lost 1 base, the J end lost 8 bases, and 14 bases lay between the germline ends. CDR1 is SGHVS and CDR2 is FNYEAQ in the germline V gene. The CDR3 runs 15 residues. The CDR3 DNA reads TGTGCCAGCAGCTTAGTCGGGGGGAGAGGGGAAAAACTGTTTTTT. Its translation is CASSLVGGRGEKLFF.

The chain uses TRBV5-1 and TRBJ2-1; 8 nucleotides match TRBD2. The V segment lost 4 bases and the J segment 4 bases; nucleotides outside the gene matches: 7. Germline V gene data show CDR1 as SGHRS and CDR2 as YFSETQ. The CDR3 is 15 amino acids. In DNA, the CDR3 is TGCGCCAGCAGCGCCCCTAGCGGGTTATACAATGAGCAGTTCTTC. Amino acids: CASSAPSGLYNEQFF.

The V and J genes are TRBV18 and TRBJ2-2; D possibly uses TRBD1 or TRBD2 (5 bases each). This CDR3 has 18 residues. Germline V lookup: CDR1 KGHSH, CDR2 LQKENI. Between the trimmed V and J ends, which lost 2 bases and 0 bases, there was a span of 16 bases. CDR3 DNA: TGTGCCAGCTCACCAACTGCCCCGGGGCCCCCGAACACCGGGGAGCTGTTTTTT. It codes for CASSPTAPGPPNTGELFF.

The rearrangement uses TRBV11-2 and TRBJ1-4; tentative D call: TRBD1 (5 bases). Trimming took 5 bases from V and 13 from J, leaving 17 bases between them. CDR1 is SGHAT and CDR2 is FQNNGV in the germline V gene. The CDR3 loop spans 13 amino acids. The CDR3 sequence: CASSPTLLTALFF. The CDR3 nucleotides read TGTGCCAGCAGCCCTACTCTCCTGACAGCACTGTTTTTT. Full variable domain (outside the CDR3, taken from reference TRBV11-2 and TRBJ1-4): EAGVAQSPRYKIIEKRQSVAFWCNPISGHATLYWYQQILGQGPKLLIQFQNNGVVDDSQLPKDRFSAERLKGVDSTLKIQPAKLEDSAVYLCASSPTLLTALFFGSGTQLSVL.

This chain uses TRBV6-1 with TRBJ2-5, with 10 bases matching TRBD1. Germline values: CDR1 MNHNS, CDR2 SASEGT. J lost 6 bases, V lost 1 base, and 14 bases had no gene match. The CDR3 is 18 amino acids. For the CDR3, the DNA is TGTGCCAGCAGTGAAGACCGGACAGGGGGTGCCCCCGGAAAGACCCAGTACTTC. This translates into CASSEDRTGGAPGKTQYF.

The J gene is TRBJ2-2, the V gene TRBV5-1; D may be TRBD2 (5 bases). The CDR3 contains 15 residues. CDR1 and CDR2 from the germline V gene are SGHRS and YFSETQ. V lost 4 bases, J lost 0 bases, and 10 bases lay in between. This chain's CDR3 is CASSESGTNTGELFF. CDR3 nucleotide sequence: TGCGCCAGCAGCGAAAGCGGTACGAACACCGGGGAGCTGTTTTTT.

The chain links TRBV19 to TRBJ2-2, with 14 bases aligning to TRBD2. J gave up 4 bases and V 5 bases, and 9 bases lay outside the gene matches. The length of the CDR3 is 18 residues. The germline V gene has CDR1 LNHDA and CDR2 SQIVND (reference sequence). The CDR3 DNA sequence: TGTGCCAGTAGTCTCTCGGGACTAGCGGGAGTTAGCACCGGGGAGCTGTTTTTT. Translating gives CASSLSGLAGVSTGELFF.

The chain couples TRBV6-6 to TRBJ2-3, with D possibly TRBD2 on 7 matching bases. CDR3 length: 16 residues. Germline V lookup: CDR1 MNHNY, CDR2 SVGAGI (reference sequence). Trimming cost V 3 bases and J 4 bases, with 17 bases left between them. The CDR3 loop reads CASSYGGGSGADTQYF. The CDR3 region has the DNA TGTGCCAGCAGTTATGGGGGCGGGAGCGGGGCAGATACGCAGTATTTT.

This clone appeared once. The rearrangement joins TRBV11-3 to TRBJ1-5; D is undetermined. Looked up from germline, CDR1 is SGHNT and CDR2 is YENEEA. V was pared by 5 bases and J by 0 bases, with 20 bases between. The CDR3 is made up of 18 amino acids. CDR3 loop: CASSRTGRPGHSNQPQHF. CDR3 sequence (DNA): TGTGCCAGCAGCCGAACCGGCCGGCCCGGTCATAGCAATCAGCCCCAGCATTTT.

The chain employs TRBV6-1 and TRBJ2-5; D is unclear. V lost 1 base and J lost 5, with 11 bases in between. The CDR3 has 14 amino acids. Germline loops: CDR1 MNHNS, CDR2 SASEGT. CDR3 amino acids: CASSEGPIGETQYF. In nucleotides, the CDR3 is TGTGCCAGCAGTGAAGGACCAATCGGGGAGACCCAGTACTTC.

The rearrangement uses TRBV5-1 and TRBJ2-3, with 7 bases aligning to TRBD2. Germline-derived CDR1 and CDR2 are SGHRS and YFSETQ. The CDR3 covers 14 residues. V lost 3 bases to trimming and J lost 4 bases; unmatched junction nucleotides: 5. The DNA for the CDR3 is TGCGCCAGCAGCTGGGACTATCGTCCAGATACGCAGTATTTT. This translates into CASSWDYRPDTQYF.

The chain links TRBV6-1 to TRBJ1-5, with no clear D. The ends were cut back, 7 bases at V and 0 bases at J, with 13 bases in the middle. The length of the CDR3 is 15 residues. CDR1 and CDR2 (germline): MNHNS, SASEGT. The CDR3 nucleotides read TGTGCCAGCACTCCGGACGGGAATAGCAATCAGCCCCAGCATTTT. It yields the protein CASTPDGNSNQPQHF.

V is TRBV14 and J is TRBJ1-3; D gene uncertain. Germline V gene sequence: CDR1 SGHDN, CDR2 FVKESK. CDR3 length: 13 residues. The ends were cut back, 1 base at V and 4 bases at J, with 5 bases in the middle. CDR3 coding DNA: TGTGCCAGCAGCCAAGGACGGGGAAACACCATATATTTT. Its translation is CASSQGRGNTIYF.

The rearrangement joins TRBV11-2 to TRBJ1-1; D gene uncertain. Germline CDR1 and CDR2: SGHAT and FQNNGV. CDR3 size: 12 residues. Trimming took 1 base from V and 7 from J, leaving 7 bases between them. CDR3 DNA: TGTGCCAGCAGCTTAGTGACGGGTGAAGCTTTCTTT. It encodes CASSLVTGEAFF.

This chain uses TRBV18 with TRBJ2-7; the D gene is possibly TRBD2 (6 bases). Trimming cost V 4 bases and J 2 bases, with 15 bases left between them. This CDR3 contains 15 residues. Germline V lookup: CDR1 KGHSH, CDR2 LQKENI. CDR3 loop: CASSLTRTTTYEQYF. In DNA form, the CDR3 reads TGTGCCAGCTCACTCACTAGGACTACCACCTACGAGCAGTACTTC.

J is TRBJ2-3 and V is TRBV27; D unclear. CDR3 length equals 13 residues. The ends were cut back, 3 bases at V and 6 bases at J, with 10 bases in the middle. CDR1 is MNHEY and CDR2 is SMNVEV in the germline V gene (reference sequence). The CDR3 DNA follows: TGTGCCAGCAGTTTTCGGACCTGGGATACGCAGTATTTT. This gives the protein CASSFRTWDTQYF.

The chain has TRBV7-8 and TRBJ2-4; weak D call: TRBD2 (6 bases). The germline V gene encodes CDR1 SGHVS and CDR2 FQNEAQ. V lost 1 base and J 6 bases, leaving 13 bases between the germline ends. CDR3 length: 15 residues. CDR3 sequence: CASSLDEQGGNIQYF. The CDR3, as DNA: TGTGCCAGCAGCTTAGACGAGCAGGGAGGAAACATTCAGTACTTC.

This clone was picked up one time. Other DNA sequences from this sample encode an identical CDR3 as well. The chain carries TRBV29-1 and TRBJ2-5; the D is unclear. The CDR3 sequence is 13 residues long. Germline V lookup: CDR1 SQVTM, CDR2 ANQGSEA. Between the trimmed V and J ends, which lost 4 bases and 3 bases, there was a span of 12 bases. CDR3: CSVGLKLKETQYF. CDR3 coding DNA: TGCAGCGTTGGACTGAAGCTTAAAGAGACCCAGTACTTC.

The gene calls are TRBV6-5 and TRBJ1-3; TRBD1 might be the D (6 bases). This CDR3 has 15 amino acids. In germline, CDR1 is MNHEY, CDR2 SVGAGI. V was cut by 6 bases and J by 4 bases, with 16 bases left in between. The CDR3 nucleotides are TGTGCCAGCAGGGCTTTGCAGGGGCTCGGAAACACCATATATTTT. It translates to CASRALQGLGNTIYF.

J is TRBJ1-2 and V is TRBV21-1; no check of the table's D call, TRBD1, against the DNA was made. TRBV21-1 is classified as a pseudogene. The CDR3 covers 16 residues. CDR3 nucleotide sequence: TGTGCCAGCAGCAAACGCCTGCGGACAGCTGCCTATGGCTACACCTTC. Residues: CASSKRLRTAAYGYTF.

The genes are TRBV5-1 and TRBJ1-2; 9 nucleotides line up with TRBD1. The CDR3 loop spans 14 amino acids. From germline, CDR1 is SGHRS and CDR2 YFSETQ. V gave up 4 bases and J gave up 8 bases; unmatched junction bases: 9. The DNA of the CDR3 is TGCGCCAGCAGCGTGGGACAGGGCGTTACCGGCTACACCTTC. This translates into CASSVGQGVTGYTF.

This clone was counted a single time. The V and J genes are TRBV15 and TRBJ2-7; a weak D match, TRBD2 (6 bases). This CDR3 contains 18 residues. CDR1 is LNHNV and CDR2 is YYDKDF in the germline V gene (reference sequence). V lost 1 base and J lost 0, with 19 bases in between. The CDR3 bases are TGTGCCACCAGCAGAGGGACGGGGGAGCGGAAATCCTCCTACGAGCAGTACTTC. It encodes CATSRGTGERKSSYEQYF.

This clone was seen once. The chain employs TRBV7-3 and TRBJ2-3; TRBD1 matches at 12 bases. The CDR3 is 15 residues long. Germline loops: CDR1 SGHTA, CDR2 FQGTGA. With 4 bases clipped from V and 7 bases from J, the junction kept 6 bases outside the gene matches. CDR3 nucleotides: TGTGCCAGCAGCTATGGGACAGGGGGCGAGAATACGCAGTATTTT. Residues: CASSYGTGGENTQYF.

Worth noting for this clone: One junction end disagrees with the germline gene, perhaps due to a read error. The CDR3 region has the DNA TGCGCCGGCAGCTTGATGAACTTGGACACTGAAGCTTTCTTT. It is translated as CAGSLMNLDTEAFF. The chain is built from TRBV5-1 and TRBJ1-1, with unresolved D. Germline CDR1 is SGHRS and CDR2 is YFSETQ. The CDR3 length is 14 residues.

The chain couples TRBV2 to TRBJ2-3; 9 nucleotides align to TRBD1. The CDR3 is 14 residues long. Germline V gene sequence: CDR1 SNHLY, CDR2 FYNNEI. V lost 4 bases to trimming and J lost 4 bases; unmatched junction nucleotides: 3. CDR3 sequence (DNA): TGTGCCAGCAGTGCGGACAGGGGTGCAGATACGCAGTATTTT. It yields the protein CASSADRGADTQYF.

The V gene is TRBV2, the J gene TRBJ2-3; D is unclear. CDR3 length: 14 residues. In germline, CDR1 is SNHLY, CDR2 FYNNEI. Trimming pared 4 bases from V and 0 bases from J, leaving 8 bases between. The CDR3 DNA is TGTGCCAGCAGTGGAGCGACTAGCACAGATACGCAGTATTTT. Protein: CASSGATSTDTQYF.

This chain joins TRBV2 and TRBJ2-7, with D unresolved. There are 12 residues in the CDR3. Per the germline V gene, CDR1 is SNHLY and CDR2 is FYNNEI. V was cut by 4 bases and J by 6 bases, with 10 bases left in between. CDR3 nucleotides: TGTGCCAGCAGTGGTCCCGTGGGCGAGCAGTACTTC. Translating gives CASSGPVGEQYF.

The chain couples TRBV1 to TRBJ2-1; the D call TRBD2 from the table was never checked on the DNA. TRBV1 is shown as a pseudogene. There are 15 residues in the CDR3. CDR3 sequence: CTSSRQREGWNEQFF. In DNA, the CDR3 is TGCACCAGCAGCCGCCAGCGGGAGGGCTGGAATGAGCAGTTCTTC.